Presented here are 6 T cell receptor beta chains from one specimen sequenced in a study of tumor-infiltrating lymphocytes in primary liver carcinoma. Starting from 450 to 500 ng of total RNA, TCR beta cDNA was produced with a primer in the constant region. Slightly modified ARM-PCR, run as three nested multiplex PCR rounds, produced the TCR beta libraries. Investigators reported that the first two PCR rounds, at 10 to 11 cycles each, used TRBV1-TRBV30 forward primers with a C-beta reverse primer. MiXCR, applied by TCRdb to the multiplex PCR reads, yields one record per CDR3 protein. The sample contains 50,000 to 70,000 distinct CDR3 sequences, just over 70% of which appear only once. The roughly 17-32 mg bulk tissue piece was not sorted before simultaneous RNA and DNA extraction. The specimen was liver tumor tissue from sampling region 2. The subset was: tumor region T2, inferior pole. The receptor source for this set is a man in his forties with primary liver carcinoma and hepatitis B virus infection.

Concerning this clonotype itself: The conserved phenylalanine or tryptophan normally closing the CDR3 is absent here, so this likely arose from a read error. The chain links TRBV11-2 to TRBJ2-1; D may be TRBD1 (5 bases). CDR1 and CDR2 from the germline V gene are SGHAT and FQNNGV. The CDR3 totals 15 residues. V gave up 1 base and J gave up 1 base, with 8 bases separating them. CDR3 in DNA: TGTGCCAGCAGCTTAGTTCCAGGGTCCTACAATGAGCAGTTCATC. This codes for CASSLVPGSYNEQFI.

In regard to this clonotype: The junction and the germline gene differ at one end; a read error may be behind it. V is TRBV7-8 and J is TRBJ1-1; D call uncertain. Germline assignment: CDR1 SGHVS and CDR2 FQNEAQ. This CDR3 has 14 amino acids. CDR3 DNA: TGTGCTAGCAGCCTTTCGGAGTGGAACACTGAAGCTTTCTTT. It yields the protein CASSLSEWNTEAFF.

In the case of this clonotype: The CDR3 end shows no conserved phenylalanine or tryptophan, and so a read error is likely. The chain uses TRBV7-9 and TRBJ2-2, with 8 bases that match TRBD1. Germline V lookup: CDR1 SEHNR, CDR2 FQNEAQ (reference sequence). The CDR3 covers 15 residues. The CDR3 loop reads CVSRQGQAGTGELFL. The CDR3 coding sequence is TGTGTCAGCAGACAGGGACAGGCGGGGACCGGGGAGCTGTTTCTT.

A remark on this clonotype: At one boundary the junction diverges from the germline segment, which might be a read error. J is TRBJ2-3 and V is TRBV5-4, with D perhaps being TRBD1 or TRBD2 (5 bases each). The CDR3 extends over 15 amino acids. Germline V gene sequence: CDR1 SGHNT, CDR2 YYREEE (reference sequence). In nucleotides, the CDR3 is TGTGCCAGCAGCATTCAGGGAGTAAGGGCAGATGCGCAATATTTT. Encoded protein: CASSIQGVRADAQYF. The variable domain in full, with the rest retrieved from reference TRBV5-4 and TRBJ2-3, is ETGVTQSPTHLIKTRGQQVTLRCSSQSGHNTVSWYQQALGQGPQFIFQYYREEENGRGNFPPRFSGLQFPNYSSELNVNALELDDSALYLCASSIQGVRADAQYFGPGTRLTVL.

Regarding this clonotype: A junction end diverges from the germline sequence, so it may reflect a read error. The chain carries TRBV29-1 and TRBJ2-1, with 12 bases lining up with TRBD2. The CDR3 has 14 amino acids. CDR1 is SQVTM, CDR2 ANQGSEA, per germline. CDR3 amino acids: CNVGTSGSYNEQFF. The CDR3 DNA reads as TGCAACGTTGGGACTAGCGGGTCCTACAATGAGCAGTTCTTC.

About this clonotype itself: One junction end does not reproduce the germline sequence, and a read error may be involved. The rearrangement links TRBV5-5 to TRBJ2-7, with TRBD2 identical over 9 bases. This CDR3 is 14 amino acids long. The germline CDR1 and CDR2 sequences are SGHKS and YYEKEE (reference sequence). The CDR3 DNA is TGTGCCAGCAGCGGCCTAGCGGGGACCTACAAGCAGTACTTC. Protein product: CASSGLAGTYKQYF.